This entry lists 2 T cell receptor beta chains sequenced from one sample in a study of blood T cell repertoires in COVID-19. Sequencing used immunoSEQ multiplex PCR; TCRdb keeps in-frame clones, though not all of them. The sample consists of about 69,000 clones, approximately 79% of them appearing once. The sequencing sample was made of peripheral blood. Receptor source: a human donor in a cohort sampled during active COVID-19.

The chain couples TRBV10-3 to TRBJ1-1; possibly TRBD1 for D (6 bases). Germline V gene data show CDR1 as ENHRY and CDR2 as SYGVKD. The V and J ends lost 6 bases and 2 bases respectively, with 13 bases between them. This CDR3 is 14 amino acids long. In nucleotides, the CDR3 is TGTGCCATCAGCACAGGGAATTCAAACACTGAAGCTTTCTTT. This codes for CAISTGNSNTEAFF.

The V and J genes are TRBV24-1 and TRBJ2-2, with a tentative D call TRBD1 (6 bases). The V gene lost 4 bases and the J gene lost 9 bases, with 8 bases spanning the gap. The CDR3 contains 12 residues. Germline-derived CDR1 and CDR2 are KGHDR and SFDVKD. CDR3 coding DNA: TGTGCCACCAGTGACAGGGGACGGGAGCTGTTTTTT. Translating it yields CATSDRGRELFF.